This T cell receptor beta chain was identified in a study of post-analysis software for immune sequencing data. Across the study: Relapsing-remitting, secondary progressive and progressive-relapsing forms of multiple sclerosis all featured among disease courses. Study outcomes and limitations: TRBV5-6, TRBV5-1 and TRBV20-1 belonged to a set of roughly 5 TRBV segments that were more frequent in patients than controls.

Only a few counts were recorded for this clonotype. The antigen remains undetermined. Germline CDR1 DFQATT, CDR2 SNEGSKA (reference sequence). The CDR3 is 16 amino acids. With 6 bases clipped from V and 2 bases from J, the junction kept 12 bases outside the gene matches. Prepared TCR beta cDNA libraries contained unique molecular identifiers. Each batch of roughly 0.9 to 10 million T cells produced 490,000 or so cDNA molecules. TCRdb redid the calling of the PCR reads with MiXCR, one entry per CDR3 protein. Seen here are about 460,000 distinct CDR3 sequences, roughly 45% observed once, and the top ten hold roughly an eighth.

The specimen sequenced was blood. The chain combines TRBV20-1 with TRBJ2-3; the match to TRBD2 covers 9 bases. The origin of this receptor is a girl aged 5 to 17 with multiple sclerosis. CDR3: CSARVSGRRLTDTQYF. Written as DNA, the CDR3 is TGCAGTGCCCGGGTTAGCGGGAGAAGGCTCACAGATACGCAGTATTTT.